This T cell receptor beta chain stems from a study of cytomegalovirus exposure and HLA in healthy donors. Study results and limitations: Prediction of most subjects' HLA-A and HLA-B alleles by TCR beta sequences was reportedly accurate. The sole available immune exposure information was CMV serostatus.

Primers included in the PCR were 60 Vbeta and 13 Jbeta primers. Profiling relied on immunoSEQ multiplex PCR, and the TCRdb table lists in-frame clones only, not all of them. Of about 200,000 clones detected, 75% to 80% appear once; the ten largest clones hold roughly 1.9%. The CDR3 totals 15 residues. Germline V lookup: CDR1 LGHNA, CDR2 YSLEER. Trimming took off 3 bases at V and 3 bases at J, with 12 bases between the two ends. This clone was seen just once. The antigen remains undetermined. The sample comprised PBMCs. The receptor was derived from a male donor in good health and CMV-seronegative. The chain joins TRBV4-3 to TRBJ2-4, with TRBD2 as a possible D gene (6 bases). The CDR3 loop is CASSQEGRGKNIQYF. In DNA form, the CDR3 reads TGCGCCAGCAGCCAGGAGGGACGGGGCAAAAACATTCAGTACTTC.